This T cell receptor (beta chain) was identified in a study of T cells after yellow fever vaccination (dated by TCRdb to between 2017 and 2020). Background on the whole study: The SMART-Seq v4 Ultra Low Input RNA kit was used to prepare libraries from fractions with low cell numbers. To follow T-cell clones before and after both primary and booster YFV17D yellow fever vaccination, bulk TCR alpha and beta repertoires underwent longitudinal sequencing. Two healthy male donors, one aged 18 to 29 and one aged 30 to 40 years, made up the cohort. Blood was drawn at multiple timepoints before and after primary and secondary immunization, with bulk PBMC replicates and cell subsets isolated.

The paper's findings and limits, for the study overall: Only two donors were included in the study, so the extent to which the findings can be generalized is limited. The secondary T-cell response was found to be weaker but faster than the primary response, with a peak reached on day 5 rather than on day 15. Computational filtering was needed because FACS-sorted repertoires could contain abundant contaminating clonotypes from the bulk population. A small fraction of clonotypes appeared in both the CD4 and CD8 compartments, likely as a result of convergent recombination. After the booster, most of the clones that had expanded following primary vaccination were detected again (almost 98% of CD4 and roughly nine tenths of CD8), which suggests that memory was broadly maintained.

Sequencing took place on an Illumina NovaSeq 6000. TCR cDNA was synthesized by 5'RACE template switching, which introduced a universal primer site and unique molecular identifiers. cDNA synthesis was primed from both the TCR alpha and TCR beta constant segments. Two PCR steps were used to amplify libraries, with sample barcodes and sequencing adapters being added in the second step. Sequencing of the libraries was done on either Illumina HiSeq 2500 (2x100 bp) or NovaSeq (2x150 bp). As for the authors' bioinformatics: Demultiplexing of reads and collapsing into UMI consensus sequences were performed with MIGEC, and V(D)J alignment was carried out with MiXCR. Clonotypes responding to the vaccine were identified with edgeR on replicate PBMC samples, with the criteria of FDR below 0.01 and a log2 fold change above 5 up to day 15. CD4 or CD8 identity was assigned to each bulk clonotype according to whether the clonotype was present at higher abundance in the sequenced CD4 repertoire or the sequenced CD8 repertoire. TCRdb trimmed the raw reads at Q25, called clones with MiXCR and kept productive beta chains. Every distinct CDR3 protein forms one entry, paired with its most common genes and DNA. What appears here as the V and J calls and clone size reflects TCRdb's work, not the paper's. The sample table contains some 160,000 distinct CDR3 sequences; only one count was recorded for roughly a tenth of them. Jointly, the top ten make up around 35% of the sample.

The germline V gene (reference sequence) specifies SEHNR as CDR1 and FQNEAQ as CDR2. The CDR3 holds 18 amino acids from the cysteine to the phenylalanine. Only the CDR3 region is kept as DNA, spanning 54 bases read in frame from base 1. From V the trimming removes 3 bases and from J it removes 4 bases, while the gene matches leave 11 bases of the junction unaccounted for. This sample's treatment or condition label indicates: live attenuated yellow fever vaccine strain. PBMCs were isolated from peripheral blood using a standard Ficoll-Paque protocol. Dynabeads CD4 and CD8 positive selection kits were used to isolate the CD4 and CD8 T-cell fractions. TriZol was used to extract RNA from bulk PBMCs, CD4 and CD8 fractions, and dextramer-positive and dextramer-negative fractions. This clonotype was observed a handful of times. Its antigen remains unidentified. Per-nucleotide qualities are absent, and no much larger clonotype sits a single base away.

Sequenced material: CD8+ T cells sorted from PBMCs, taken 45 days after the yellow fever booster vaccination. This chain is built from TRBV7-9 and TRBJ2-1; 11 junctional bases match TRBD1. The source of this sequence is a man aged 18 to 30 who received the YFV17D yellow fever vaccine. The CDR3: CASSFRFGDRGDYNEQFF. The nucleotide sequence is TGTGCCAGCAGCTTTCGTTTCGGGGACAGGGGGGATTACAATGAGCAGTTCTTC.